The table lists the clone carrying this T cell receptor beta chain with many counts. CDR1 and CDR2 (germline): MNHEY, SMNVEV (reference sequence). With 4 bases clipped from V and 4 bases from J, the junction kept 13 bases outside the gene matches. This CDR3 has 16 amino acids. Scientists amplified the TCR beta CDR3 regions from RNA transcripts. HTBI primers were used in a first-round RT-PCR, which preceded a second-round multiplex PCR. TCRdb re-called the multiplex PCR reads through MiXCR, storing one row per CDR3 protein. This sample has about 220,000 distinct CDR3 sequences, with roughly 21% found just once. This sample was taken from a study of Graves' ophthalmopathy and Graves' hyperthyroidism. Presentation of ophthalmopathy in the donors involved moderate-to-severe activity, CAS ≥3, NOSPECS ≥4 and a duration under 3 months. Establishment of the diagnosis relied upon clinical symptoms, serum thyroxine, TRAb, thyroid ultrasound and orbital computed tomography.

The receptor's source is a woman aged 50 to 60 with Graves' ophthalmopathy. The specimen was peripheral blood. The rearrangement uses TRBV27 and TRBJ2-7, with TRBD2 identical over 7 bases. As DNA, the CDR3 is TGTGCCAGCAGTTCCACCCTGGTAGCGGGCAGTTACGAGCAGTACTTC. This translates into CASSSTLVAGSYEQYF.